This TCR beta chain was recorded in a study of spatial heterogeneity in lung cancer. Study background: For the average unique TCR and UMI combination, more than 9.5 occurrences appeared in raw reads. Study-level points and caveats: The counts of expanded TCRs, ubiquitous and regional, tracked ubiquitous and regional nonsynonymous mutations, respectively. Intratumoral expanded alpha and beta TCR counts were found to track tumor mutation counts.

MiXCR, run by TCRdb on the 5' RACE reads, gives a single entry per CDR3 protein. Among about 100,000 distinct CDR3 sequences listed, approximately 4% were seen once. This clonotype showed up many times. Its antigen is unknown. This sample's time point: sample taken at primary tumor resection. Whole RNA, isolated from tumor, nontumor lung or frozen PBMC, was sequenced without prior sorting. Germline-derived CDR1 and CDR2 are MDHEN and SYDVKM. CDR3 length equals 14 residues. With 3 bases removed from V and 6 bases from J, the gap between germline ends came to 15 bases. This chain uses TRBV28 with TRBJ2-7; D not resolved. Sequenced material: lung tumor tissue, taken at surgery. The sequence was obtained from a male donor with early-stage non-small cell lung cancer. This CDR3 is CASSFPNLAGEQYF. CDR3 DNA: TGTGCCAGCAGTTTTCCAAATCTCGCCGGCGAGCAGTACTTC.